In this sample, the clone carrying this T cell receptor beta chain turned up a few times. Its antigen is not known. Individually, cDNA molecules had unique molecular identifiers attached to them. In TCRdb, the 5' RACE reads were re-called with MiXCR into one record per CDR3 protein. The top ten hold 4.4% of the sample, which has approximately 90,000 distinct CDR3 sequences, approximately 12% seen once. This sample is part of a study of early T cells in non-severe SARS-CoV-2 infection. As for the study in general: Sequenced material consisted of bulk RNA (from unsorted whole blood), and chains were unpaired. Study observations and caveats: VDJdb matching skewed toward anti-spike CD8 responses, missing private and CD4 specificities.

CDR1 and CDR2 from the germline V gene are SQVTM and ANQGSEA. There are 14 residues in the CDR3. V lost 6 bases and J 6 bases, leaving 18 bases between the germline ends. The sequencing here drew on whole blood, taken at baseline. This chain links TRBV29-1 with TRBJ2-1; D could derive from TRBD1 or TRBD2 (5 bases each). The receptor's source is an adult who was a healthcare worker with PCR-confirmed SARS-CoV-2 infection or an uninfected control (not recorded which). CDR3 coding DNA: TGCAGCGTCCGAGGGGCTGACCTAGGCAATGAGCAGTTCTTC. Its translation: CSVRGADLGNEQFF.